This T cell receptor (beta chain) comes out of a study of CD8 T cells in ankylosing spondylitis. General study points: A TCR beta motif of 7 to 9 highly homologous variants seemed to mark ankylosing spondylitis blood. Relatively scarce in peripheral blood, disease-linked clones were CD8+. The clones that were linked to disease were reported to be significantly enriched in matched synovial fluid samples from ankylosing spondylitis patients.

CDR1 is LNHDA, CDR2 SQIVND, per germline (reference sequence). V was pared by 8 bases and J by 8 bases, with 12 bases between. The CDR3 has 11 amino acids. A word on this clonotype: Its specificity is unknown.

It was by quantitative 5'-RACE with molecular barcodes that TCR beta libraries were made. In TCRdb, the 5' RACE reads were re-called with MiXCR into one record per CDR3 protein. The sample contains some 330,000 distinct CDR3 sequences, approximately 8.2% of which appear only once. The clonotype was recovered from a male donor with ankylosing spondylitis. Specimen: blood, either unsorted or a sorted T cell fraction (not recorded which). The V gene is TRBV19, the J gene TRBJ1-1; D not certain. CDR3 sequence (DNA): TGTGCCAGTCGACGTACACCCGAAGCTTTCTTT. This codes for CASRRTPEAFF.